This TCR beta chain was sequenced for a study of technical replicates of blood from a handful of donors. TCRdb keeps only in-frame clones here, not all; method: immunoSEQ multiplex PCR. The repertoire holds more than 65,000 clones, with about nine tenths as singletons. CDR1 and CDR2 from the germline V gene are SGHDN and FVKESK. The CDR3 covers 16 residues. V was pared by 1 base and J by 12 bases, with 24 bases between. This receptor was identified in a human donor in good health. The material sequenced was T cells isolated from PBMCs. The chain joins TRBV14 to TRBJ1-2, with D unclear. The chain's CDR3 is CASSQVRGASVRNHTF. CDR3 sequence (DNA): TGTGCCAGCAGCCAAGTCCGGGGTGCGTCGGTGAGGAACCACACCTTC.